A single sample gave rise to the 13 T cell receptor beta chains below, sequenced in a study of T cell repertoires in cytomegalovirus infection. Using its own MiXCR run on the reads, TCRdb lists one record per CDR3 protein. The repertoire holds around 280,000 distinct CDR3 sequences, with about 9.2% as singletons. Sequences were obtained from PBMCs. These TCRs come from a human donor in good health (CMV status not recorded). Some clones in this sample may be carry-over from other donors' samples.

This clonotype was counted many times. The genes are TRBV7-9 and TRBJ2-1; possibly TRBD2 for D (6 bases). CDR1 SEHNR and CDR2 FQNEAQ come from the germline V gene (reference sequence). CDR3 length: 15 amino acids. Trimming took off 2 bases at V and 2 bases at J, with 10 bases between the two ends. The CDR3: CASSLTSSAYNEQFF. For the CDR3, the DNA is TGTGCCAGCAGCTTAACTAGCTCGGCCTACAATGAGCAGTTCTTC.

This clonotype has at least ten counts. This rearrangement joins TRBV7-2 to TRBJ2-2; D is perhaps TRBD1 (7 bases). This CDR3 region has 14 residues. V shed 5 bases and J shed 3 bases, with 10 bases lying between them. From germline, CDR1 is SGHTA and CDR2 FQGNSA. The CDR3 reads CASSGGGYTGELFF. The CDR3 nucleotides are TGTGCCAGCAGCGGAGGGGGCTACACCGGGGAGCTGTTTTTT.

This chain connects TRBV29-1 to TRBJ2-6, with D unresolved. This CDR3 is built from 13 residues. Germline-derived CDR1 and CDR2 are SQVTM and ANQGSEA. Trimming pared 3 bases from V and 0 bases from J, leaving 3 bases between. The DNA of the CDR3 is TGCAGCGTTGACAGCTCTGGGGCCAACGTCCTGACTTTC. This sequence encodes CSVDSSGANVLTF.

At least ten counts were recorded for this clonotype. The chain carries TRBV4-3 and TRBJ1-4; D remains ambiguous. The V gene's germline CDR1 is LGHNA and CDR2 YSLEER. There are 14 residues in the CDR3. Trimming left V 3 bases short and J 8 bases short, with 13 bases between. The chain's CDR3 is CASSHRAEREKLFF. The CDR3 nucleotides are TGCGCCAGCAGCCATAGGGCCGAGAGGGAAAAACTGTTTTTT.

This clonotype was detected many times. V gene TRBV11-3 combines with J gene TRBJ2-5; D is possibly TRBD1 or TRBD2 (5 bases each). Between the trimmed V and J ends, which lost 4 bases and 5 bases, there was a span of 20 bases. Germline V lookup: CDR1 SGHNT, CDR2 YENEEA. The CDR3 sequence is 16 residues long. The CDR3 DNA sequence: TGTGCCAGCAGCTCCAGACTTGGGGGAAATGGGGAGACCCAGTACTTC. Its protein product is CASSSRLGGNGETQYF.

This clonotype was seen many times. The CDR3 here is CASSLGQGLNEKLFF. CDR3 bases: TGTGCCAGCAGCCTTGGACAGGGGCTCAATGAAAAACTGTTTTTT. This sequence joins TRBV14 and TRBJ1-4; 9 positions match TRBD1. Germline V lookup: CDR1 SGHDN, CDR2 FVKESK. Germline trimming cut 4 bases from V and 5 bases from J; bases unmatched to any gene: 5. The CDR3 runs to 15 residues.

This clonotype has at least ten counts. The chain employs TRBV6-1 and TRBJ1-3, with TRBD1 as a possible D gene (5 bases). CDR1 is MNHNS and CDR2 is SASEGT in the germline V gene. The V end was cut by 1 base, the J end by 0 bases, with 13 bases between. The length of the CDR3 is 17 residues. CDR3 DNA: TGTGCCAGCAGTGAAGTCGTTTGGACATCCTCTGGAAACACCATATATTTT. Translated: CASSEVVWTSSGNTIYF.

J is TRBJ2-1 and V is TRBV4-3; D remains unclear. Germline V gives CDR1 LGHNA, CDR2 YSLEER. This CDR3 has 15 residues. Trimming shortened V by 4 bases and J by 0 bases, and 10 bases separated the two germline ends. CDR3 coding DNA: TGCGCCAGCAGCCGATCCACGAGCTCCTACAATGAGCAGTTCTTC. This translates into CASSRSTSSYNEQFF.

This clonotype has more than one count but fewer than ten. The chain joins TRBV5-1 to TRBJ1-2, with a possible D match to TRBD1 (6 bases). The CDR3 is made up of 14 amino acids. The V gene lost 4 bases and the J gene lost 4 bases, with 14 bases spanning the gap. CDR1 and CDR2 from the germline V gene are SGHRS and YFSETQ. The CDR3 DNA sequence: TGCGCCAGCAGCCCTAGGGGGGCACCCTATGGCTACACCTTC. The encoded protein is CASSPRGAPYGYTF.

This clonotype has at least ten counts. The chain joins TRBV7-9 to TRBJ1-1, with D hard to call. V dropped 8 bases and J dropped 6 bases, with 13 bases sitting between them. The CDR3 length is 12 residues. Germline V gene lookup returns CDR1 SEHNR and CDR2 FQNEAQ (reference sequence). CDR3 amino acids: CASQPPGSEAFF. CDR3 coding DNA: TGTGCCAGCCAACCGCCGGGGTCTGAAGCTTTCTTT.

In this sample, this clonotype turned up many times. The V and J genes are TRBV6-6 and TRBJ2-2; TRBD1 aligns across 8 bases. From germline, CDR1 is MNHNY and CDR2 SVGAGI (reference sequence). The V segment lost 5 bases and the J segment 4 bases; nucleotides outside the gene matches: 9. The CDR3 loop spans 16 amino acids. The chain's CDR3 is CASSTYDRGVTGELFF. The CDR3 DNA follows: TGTGCCAGCAGTACATACGACAGGGGCGTCACCGGGGAGCTGTTTTTT.

V gene TRBV6-2 or TRBV6-3 combines with J gene TRBJ2-7; D is possibly TRBD1 (6 bases). The CDR3 consists of 16 residues. Per the germline V gene, CDR1 is MNHEY and CDR2 is SVGEGT. V was shortened by 6 bases and J by 4 bases, with 22 bases between the two germline ends. For the CDR3, the DNA is TGTGCCAGCAGGGGGGCCCCCGGACAGATGATTTACGAGCAGTACGTC. This encodes CASRGAPGQMIYEQYV.

The sample holds many counts of this clonotype. The rearrangement links TRBV14 to TRBJ2-5; D may be TRBD1 (7 bases). Between the trimmed V and J ends, which lost 3 bases and 1 base, there was a span of 9 bases. CDR1 is SGHDN and CDR2 is FVKESK in the germline V gene. This CDR3 is built from 14 residues. CDR3 DNA sequence: TGTGCCAGCAGCCAGCGGGACAGCCAAGAGACCCAGTACTTC. This translates into CASSQRDSQETQYF.